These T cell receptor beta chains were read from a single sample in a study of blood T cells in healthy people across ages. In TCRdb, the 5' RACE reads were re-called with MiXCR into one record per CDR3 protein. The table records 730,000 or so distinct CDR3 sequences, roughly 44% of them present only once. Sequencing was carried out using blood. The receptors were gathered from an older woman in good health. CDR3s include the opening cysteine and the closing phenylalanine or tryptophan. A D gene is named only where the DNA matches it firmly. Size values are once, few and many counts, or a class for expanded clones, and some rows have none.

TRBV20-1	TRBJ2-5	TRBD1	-	TGCAGTGCTGGCAGGGGGCACAAAGAGACCCAGTACTTC	CSAGRGHKETQYF
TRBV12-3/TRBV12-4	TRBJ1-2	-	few	TGTGCCAGCACAGGGAGCAGCTATGGCTACACCTTC	CASTGSSYGYTF
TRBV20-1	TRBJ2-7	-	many	TGCAGTGCTAGTGGTATGTTAAATGACTACGAGCAGTACTTC	CSASGMLNDYEQYF
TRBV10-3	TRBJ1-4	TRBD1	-	TGTGCCATCAGACCGGGACAGGGAACAAGTGGCGAAAAACTGTTTTTT	CAIRPGQGTSGEKLFF
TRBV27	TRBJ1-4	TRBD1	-	TGTGCCAGCAGGGGGATAATGACAGGGGTGGCTGAAAAACTGTTTTTT	CASRGIMTGVAEKLFF
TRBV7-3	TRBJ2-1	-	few	TGTGCCAGCACCAACAACCCCAATGAGCAGTTCTTC	CASTNNPNEQFF
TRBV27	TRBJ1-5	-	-	TGTGCCAGCAGTTCCACCGGGACTGGCAATCAGCCCCAGCATTTT	CASSSTGTGNQPQHF
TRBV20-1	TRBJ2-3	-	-	TGCAGTGCATCGATTCCGGGGCTTACAGATACGCAGTATTTT	CSASIPGLTDTQYF
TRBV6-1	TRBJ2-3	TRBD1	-	TGTGCCAGCAATCCACAGGGGACCACAGATACGCAGTATTTT	CASNPQGTTDTQYF
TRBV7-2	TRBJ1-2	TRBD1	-	TGTGCCAGCAGCTTCAACTTCAGGACAGGGAACTATGGCTACACCTTC	CASSFNFRTGNYGYTF
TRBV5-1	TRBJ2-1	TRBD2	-	TGCGCCAGCAGCCCGCCGGGACTAGGGATCAATGAGCAGTTCTTC	CASSPPGLGINEQFF
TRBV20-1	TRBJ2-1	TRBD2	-	TGCAGTGCCTTGGGACTAGCGGGAGGCCCACCAAACTACAATGAGCAGTTCTTC	CSALGLAGGPPNYNEQFF
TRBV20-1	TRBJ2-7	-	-	TGCAGTGCTACTTCCCCCGGTGCTTCCCCCACCTACGAGCAGTACTTC	CSATSPGASPTYEQYF
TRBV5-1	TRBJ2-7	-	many	TGCGCCAGCAGCCAAACTCCCTACGAGCAGTACTTC	CASSQTPYEQYF
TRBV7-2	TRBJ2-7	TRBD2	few	TGTGCCAGCATCCAAGCGGGAGGGGCCTGGGAGCAGTACTTC	CASIQAGGAWEQYF
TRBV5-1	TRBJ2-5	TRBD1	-	TGCGCCAGCAGCCTACCGGGACAGGGAGTTTCGGAGACCCAGTACTTC	CASSLPGQGVSETQYF
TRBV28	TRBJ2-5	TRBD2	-	TGTGCCAGCAGTTCCGACCCGGGACTAGCGGGCAAGAAAGAGACCCAGTACTTC	CASSSDPGLAGKKETQYF